This T cell receptor (beta chain) was sequenced in a study of human T cells and chemical hapten exposure. This clonotype was counted many times. The antigen is undetermined. Individual cDNA molecules (in the library) carried attached unique molecular identifiers. MiXCR, run by TCRdb on the RACE reads, gives a single entry per CDR3 protein. The sample holds some 79,000 distinct CDR3 sequences, 10% to 11% seen once. Study-wide results and caveats: With DPC sensitization, TCRs exceeding 1 in 1000 frequency showed no change.

V was clipped by 4 bases and J by 8 bases, with 14 bases between them. Germline-derived CDR1 and CDR2 are SGHTA and FQGNSA. CDR3 length: 13 amino acids. Time point meaning: patch test 3, about 24 weeks after DPC sensitization. Documented treatment: therapeutic diphenylcyclopropenone sensitization with weekly scalp DPC. The input for sequencing was whole blood, taken in connection with sensitization to the hapten diphenylcyclopropenone (DPC). The receptor's source is a woman between 50 and 59 years old with alopecia areata. Some clones in this sample may be carry-over from other donors' samples. The V gene is TRBV7-2, the J gene TRBJ2-5; tentatively, D is TRBD1 (5 bases). CDR3: CASSSPPRGTQYF. CDR3 DNA sequence: TGTGCCAGCAGCTCCCCCCCAAGGGGCACCCAGTACTTC.